These T cell receptor beta chains were read from a single sample in a study of vaccination effects on CD4 cells after COVID-19. Sequencing was performed with immunoSEQ multiplex PCR; in TCRdb, only in-frame clones are kept and a portion is missing. The sample yields around 69,000 clones, approximately 79% seen once. Which antigens these TCRs recognize remains unknown. Specimen: CD4+ T cells from PBMCs cultured without peptide, collected after COVID-19 vaccination. Every receptor here comes from a human donor who received a COVID-19 vaccine. Both conserved end residues are part of each CDR3. Each record gives: clone size, CDR3 length, D gene, J gene, V gene, CDR3 protein, CDR3 DNA. D genes are given only for firm matches. Only part of the rows carry a size: once, few, many, or a class if the clone is expanded.

size: .
length: 14
D: .
J: TRBJ2-3
V: TRBV19
CDR3: CASSIGPGTDTQYF
DNA: TGTGCCAGTAGTATAGGACCTGGCACAGATACGCAGTATTTT

size: .
length: 15
D: TRBD1
J: TRBJ1-5
V: TRBV6-5
CDR3: CASSPDRGSNQPQHF
DNA: TGTGCCAGCAGTCCGGACAGGGGCAGCAATCAGCCCCAGCATTTT

size: .
length: 15
D: TRBD2
J: TRBJ2-2
V: TRBV10-2
CDR3: CASRASGGNTGELFF
DNA: TGCGCCAGCAGGGCTAGCGGGGGGAACACCGGGGAGCTGTTTTTT

size: once
length: 16
D: .
J: TRBJ1-1
V: TRBV4-3
CDR3: CASSRGIRHMNTEAFF
DNA: TGCGCCAGCAGCCGGGGGATCCGGCATATGAACACTGAAGCTTTCTTT

size: .
length: 15
D: .
J: TRBJ1-4
V: TRBV10-3
CDR3: CAISEAEKTNEKLFF
DNA: TGTGCCATCAGTGAGGCCGAGAAGACTAATGAAAAACTGTTTTTT

size: .
length: 12
D: .
J: TRBJ1-6
V: TRBV7-2
CDR3: CASSPNNSPLHF
DNA: TGTGCCAGCAGCCCTAATAATTCACCCCTCCACTTT

size: .
length: 15
D: TRBD1
J: TRBJ1-4
V: TRBV6-5
CDR3: CASSYQGGLKEKLFF
DNA: TGTGCCAGCAGTTACCAAGGGGGCTTGAAAGAAAAACTGTTTTTT

size: .
length: 16
D: TRBD2
J: TRBJ2-1
V: TRBV27
CDR3: CASNKPGTSGYNEQFF
DNA: TGTGCCAGCAACAAACCCGGGACTAGCGGGTACAATGAGCAGTTCTTC

size: few
length: 12
D: TRBD1
J: TRBJ1-2
V: TRBV2
CDR3: CARTGGDYGYTF
DNA: TGTGCCAGGACAGGGGGCGACTATGGCTACACCTTC

size: .
length: 17
D: .
J: TRBJ1-3
V: TRBV15
CDR3: CATSRDLPAGTGNTIYF
DNA: TGTGCCACCAGCAGAGATCTTCCGGCGGGCACTGGAAACACCATATATTTT

size: .
length: 16
D: .
J: TRBJ2-5
V: TRBV5-5
CDR3: CASSSQAAGAVETQYF
DNA: TGTGCCAGCAGCTCACAGGCCGCGGGGGCCGTAGAGACCCAGTACTTC

size: .
length: 12
D: .
J: TRBJ2-3
V: TRBV6-2/TRBV6-3
CDR3: CASSYNTDTQYF
DNA: TGTGCCAGCAGTTACAACACAGATACGCAGTATTTT

size: .
length: 21
D: TRBD1
J: TRBJ2-4
V: TRBV4-1
CDR3: CASSEDRVSEAVWLAKNIQYF
DNA: TGCGCCAGCAGCGAAGACAGGGTTAGCGAGGCGGTCTGGCTAGCCAAAAACATTCAGTACTTC

size: .
length: 14
D: .
J: TRBJ1-5
V: TRBV24-1
CDR3: CATSDSSPGQPQHF
DNA: TGTGCCACCAGTGATTCCAGTCCGGGTCAGCCCCAGCATTTT

size: once
length: 16
D: TRBD1
J: TRBJ2-5
V: TRBV5-1
CDR3: CASSFSGQEDLETQYF
DNA: TGCGCCAGCAGCTTCTCGGGACAGGAGGACTTAGAGACCCAGTACTTC

size: .
length: 15
D: .
J: TRBJ1-1
V: TRBV28
CDR3: CASSLTGVMNTEAFF
DNA: TGTGCCAGCAGTCTGACAGGTGTAATGAACACTGAAGCTTTCTTT

size: .
length: 17
D: TRBD1
J: TRBJ1-2
V: TRBV28
CDR3: CASHRHTGGNINYGYTF
DNA: TGTGCCAGCCATAGACATACAGGGGGCAACATTAACTATGGCTACACCTTC

size: .
length: 13
D: .
J: TRBJ2-5
V: TRBV7-3
CDR3: CASSLGRGGTQYF
DNA: TGTGCCAGCAGCTTAGGCAGGGGGGGGACCCAGTACTTC

size: .
length: 14
D: TRBD1
J: TRBJ1-2
V: TRBV20-1
CDR3: CSASPGQGRDGYTF
DNA: TGCAGTGCTAGTCCGGGACAGGGGCGAGATGGCTACACCTTC

size: .
length: 15
D: .
J: TRBJ2-5
V: TRBV18
CDR3: CASSPTVGAQETQYF
DNA: TGTGCCAGCTCACCGACCGTAGGAGCTCAAGAGACCCAGTACTTC

size: .
length: 15
D: .
J: TRBJ1-1
V: TRBV5-1
CDR3: CASSLLASMNTEAFF
DNA: TGCGCCAGCAGCTTGTTAGCAAGTATGAACACTGAAGCTTTCTTT

size: .
length: 15
D: TRBD2
J: TRBJ2-5
V: TRBV4-1
CDR3: CASSLGLAVQETQYF
DNA: TGCGCCAGCAGCTTAGGACTAGCGGTGCAAGAGACCCAGTACTTC

size: .
length: 16
D: TRBD1
J: TRBJ1-2
V: TRBV4-1
CDR3: CASSQGASTGPYGYTF
DNA: TGCGCCAGCAGCCAAGGGGCTTCGACAGGGCCCTATGGCTACACCTTC

size: .
length: 14
D: .
J: TRBJ1-2
V: TRBV19
CDR3: CASSISGINYGYTF
DNA: TGTGCCAGTAGTATTTCGGGCATTAACTATGGCTACACCTTC

size: .
length: 16
D: .
J: TRBJ1-1
V: TRBV5-1
CDR3: CASSLVGGAGNTEAFF
DNA: TGCGCCAGCAGCTTGGTGGGAGGGGCGGGGAACACTGAAGCTTTCTTT

size: .
length: 14
D: .
J: TRBJ1-2
V: TRBV6-5
CDR3: CASSPRGRDYGYTF
DNA: TGTGCCAGCAGTCCCCGCGGCAGAGACTATGGCTACACCTTC

size: .
length: 18
D: .
J: TRBJ2-6
V: TRBV9
CDR3: CASSLQGIASMGANVLTF
DNA: TGTGCCAGCAGCTTACAGGGTATAGCTTCTATGGGGGCCAACGTCCTGACTTTC

size: .
length: 14
D: .
J: TRBJ1-4
V: TRBV6-5
CDR3: CASSYREGSEKLFF
DNA: TGTGCCAGCAGTTACAGGGAGGGGAGTGAAAAACTGTTTTTT

size: .
length: 15
D: .
J: TRBJ1-5
V: TRBV11-2
CDR3: CASSLSGDSNQPQHF
DNA: TGTGCCAGCAGCTTATCCGGGGATAGCAATCAGCCCCAGCATTTT

size: .
length: 16
D: TRBD1
J: TRBJ2-1
V: TRBV5-4
CDR3: CASSTRTGSSYNEQFF
DNA: TGTGCCAGCAGCACCCGGACAGGGTCCTCCTACAATGAGCAGTTCTTC

size: .
length: 16
D: TRBD1
J: TRBJ1-1
V: TRBV6-1
CDR3: CASSVSGAGGRTEAFF
DNA: TGTGCCAGCAGTGTTTCGGGGGCAGGGGGCAGGACTGAAGCTTTCTTT

size: .
length: 14
D: .
J: TRBJ2-5
V: TRBV6-5
CDR3: CASSPRHLQETQYF
DNA: TGTGCCAGCAGTCCCCGACACCTACAAGAGACCCAGTACTTC

size: .
length: 13
D: .
J: TRBJ2-4
V: TRBV6-5
CDR3: CASSAVGKNIQYF
DNA: TGTGCCAGCAGCGCAGTTGGCAAAAACATTCAGTACTTC

size: once
length: 14
D: TRBD2
J: TRBJ2-2
V: TRBV3-1/TRBV3-2
CDR3: CASSLRRGAGELFF
DNA: TGTGCCAGCAGCCTAAGACGGGGGGCCGGGGAGCTGTTTTTT

size: .
length: 16
D: TRBD1
J: TRBJ1-3
V: TRBV13
CDR3: CASSFRDRSSGNTIYF
DNA: TGTGCCAGCAGCTTTAGGGACAGGAGCTCTGGAAACACCATATATTTT

size: .
length: 12
D: .
J: TRBJ2-2
V: TRBV5-6
CDR3: CASSFQTGELFF
DNA: TGTGCCAGCAGCTTTCAGACCGGGGAGCTGTTTTTT

size: .
length: 14
D: .
J: TRBJ1-4
V: TRBV30
CDR3: CAWSATRDGEKLFF
DNA: TGTGCCTGGAGTGCGACCCGGGACGGCGAAAAACTGTTTTTT

size: .
length: 18
D: TRBD2
J: TRBJ2-6
V: TRBV5-1
CDR3: CASSLVQRGGSGANVLTF
DNA: TGCGCCAGCAGCTTGGTACAGCGGGGAGGCTCTGGGGCCAACGTCCTGACTTTC

size: .
length: 16
D: TRBD2
J: TRBJ2-3
V: TRBV24-1
CDR3: CATSDLSGGAIDTQYF
DNA: TGTGCCACCAGTGATTTAAGCGGGGGGGCCATAGATACGCAGTATTTT

size: .
length: 15
D: TRBD1
J: TRBJ1-6
V: TRBV18
CDR3: CASSPSNRGSSPLHF
DNA: TGTGCCAGCTCACCATCTAACAGGGGAAGCTCACCCCTCCACTTT

size: .
length: 12
D: .
J: TRBJ1-1
V: TRBV18
CDR3: CASGSDGGPAFF
DNA: TGTGCCAGCGGGTCGGATGGGGGACCAGCTTTCTTT

size: .
length: 15
D: TRBD1
J: TRBJ2-2
V: TRBV11-3
CDR3: CASSAQGAITGELFF
DNA: TGTGCCAGCAGCGCACAGGGGGCAATCACCGGGGAGCTGTTTTTT

size: once
length: 11
D: .
J: TRBJ2-3
V: TRBV19
CDR3: CASTHTDTQYF
DNA: TGTGCCAGTACTCACACAGATACGCAGTATTTT

size: .
length: 15
D: .
J: TRBJ1-3
V: TRBV27
CDR3: CASSPTPSSGNTIYF
DNA: TGTGCCAGCAGTCCTACACCATCCTCTGGAAACACCATATATTTT

size: .
length: 12
D: .
J: TRBJ1-6
V: TRBV2
CDR3: CASNVWGSPLHF
DNA: TGTGCCAGCAATGTGTGGGGTTCACCCCTCCACTTT

size: few
length: 11
D: .
J: TRBJ1-2
V: TRBV28
CDR3: CASSDSYGYTF
DNA: TGTGCCAGCAGCGACAGCTATGGCTACACCTTC

size: .
length: 13
D: TRBD1
J: TRBJ2-1
V: TRBV10-3
CDR3: CAILQGELNEQFF
DNA: TGTGCCATCTTACAGGGGGAGTTAAATGAGCAGTTCTTC

size: .
length: 15
D: TRBD2
J: TRBJ2-2
V: TRBV2
CDR3: CASKSGGAITGELFF
DNA: TGTGCCAGCAAAAGCGGGGGGGCTATAACCGGGGAGCTGTTTTTT

size: .
length: 17
D: .
J: TRBJ1-5
V: TRBV21-1
CDR3: CASGPGQGALGNQPQHF
DNA: TGTGCCAGCGGGCCAGGACAGGGGGCTTTGGGAAATCAGCCCCAGCATTTT

size: .
length: 13
D: .
J: TRBJ1-2
V: TRBV6-5
CDR3: CASSPETAYGYTF
DNA: TGTGCCAGCAGTCCAGAGACAGCCTATGGCTACACCTTC

size: .
length: 15
D: TRBD1
J: TRBJ1-1
V: TRBV5-1
CDR3: CASSGTGGKGTEAFF
DNA: TGCGCCAGCAGCGGGACAGGGGGCAAGGGAACTGAAGCTTTCTTT

size: .
length: 14
D: TRBD1
J: TRBJ1-3
V: TRBV9
CDR3: CASSVAGQGNTIYF
DNA: TGTGCCAGCAGCGTAGCAGGACAGGGCAACACCATATATTTT

size: .
length: 15
D: .
J: TRBJ2-5
V: TRBV2
CDR3: CASSVIGGGGETQYF
DNA: TGTGCCAGCAGTGTCATCGGAGGGGGAGGAGAGACCCAGTACTTC

size: few
length: 18
D: .
J: TRBJ2-3
V: TRBV19
CDR3: CASSRPLGSRVPTDTQYF
DNA: TGTGCCAGTAGTAGGCCCCTCGGGTCCAGGGTCCCCACAGATACGCAGTATTTT

size: .
length: 15
D: .
J: TRBJ2-3
V: TRBV5-5
CDR3: CASSLWASFEDTQYF
DNA: TGTGCCAGCAGCTTGTGGGCTAGCTTTGAAGATACGCAGTATTTT

size: .
length: 15
D: TRBD1
J: TRBJ1-2
V: TRBV2
CDR3: CASRRTGNANYGYTF
DNA: TGTGCCAGCAGGCGGACAGGGAACGCTAACTATGGCTACACCTTC

size: .
length: 15
D: .
J: TRBJ1-6
V: TRBV6-5
CDR3: CASSYWRVENSPLHF
DNA: TGTGCCAGCAGTTACTGGAGGGTTGAGAATTCACCCCTCCACTTT

size: once
length: 14
D: .
J: TRBJ1-1
V: TRBV18
CDR3: CASSPFGRTTEAFF
DNA: TGTGCCAGCTCACCATTCGGACGGACAACTGAAGCTTTCTTT